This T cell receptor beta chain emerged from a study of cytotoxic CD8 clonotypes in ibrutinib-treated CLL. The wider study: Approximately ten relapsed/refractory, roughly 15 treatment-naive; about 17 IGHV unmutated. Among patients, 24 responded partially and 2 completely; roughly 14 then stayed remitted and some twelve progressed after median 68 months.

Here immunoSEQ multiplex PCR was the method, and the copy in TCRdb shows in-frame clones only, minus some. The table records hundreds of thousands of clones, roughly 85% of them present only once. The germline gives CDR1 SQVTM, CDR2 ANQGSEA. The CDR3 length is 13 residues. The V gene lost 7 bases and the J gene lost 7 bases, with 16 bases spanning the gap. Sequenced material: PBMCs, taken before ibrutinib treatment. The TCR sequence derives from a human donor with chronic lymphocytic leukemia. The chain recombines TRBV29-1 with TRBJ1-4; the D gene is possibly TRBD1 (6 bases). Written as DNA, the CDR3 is TGCAGCGCCTCGACAGGCGGGGTTGAAAAACTGTTTTTT. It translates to CSASTGGVEKLFF.